This T cell receptor beta chain was sequenced for a study of human T cells and chemical hapten exposure. Study details: Per-sample TCR yield variation was attributed mainly to small pooled library volume differences. Findings of the study overall: No alteration of TCRs above 1 in 1000 frequency was seen with DPC sensitization.

Time point described: patch test 1, 2 weeks after DPC sensitization. The treatment denotes: therapeutic diphenylcyclopropenone sensitization with weekly scalp DPC. How the authors handled the data: Counts of TCRs in each sample centred on a median of around 96,000 and extended from around 25,000 to 690,000. TCRdb ran MiXCR on the RACE reads and lists one entry per CDR3 protein. The V and J calls reflect TCRdb's pipeline rather than the authors' work. The sample records 180,000 or so distinct CDR3 sequences, approximately 20% being singletons. With regard to this clonotype: What it recognizes is unknown.

The trim removed 2 bases at V and 3 bases at J, leaving 5 bases unmatched. CDR1 SGHTA and CDR2 FQGTGA come from the germline V gene. The CDR3 is made up of 15 amino acids. The receptor was isolated from a woman between 50 and 59 years old with alopecia areata. Some clones in this sample may be carry-over from other donors' samples. This chain uses TRBV7-3 with TRBJ2-3, with 7 bases identical to TRBD2. Material: whole blood, obtained in connection with sensitization to the hapten diphenylcyclopropenone (DPC). The CDR3, as DNA: TGTGCCAGCAGCTTAGCGGGAGCGAGGACAGATACGCAGTATTTT. Translating gives CASSLAGARTDTQYF.